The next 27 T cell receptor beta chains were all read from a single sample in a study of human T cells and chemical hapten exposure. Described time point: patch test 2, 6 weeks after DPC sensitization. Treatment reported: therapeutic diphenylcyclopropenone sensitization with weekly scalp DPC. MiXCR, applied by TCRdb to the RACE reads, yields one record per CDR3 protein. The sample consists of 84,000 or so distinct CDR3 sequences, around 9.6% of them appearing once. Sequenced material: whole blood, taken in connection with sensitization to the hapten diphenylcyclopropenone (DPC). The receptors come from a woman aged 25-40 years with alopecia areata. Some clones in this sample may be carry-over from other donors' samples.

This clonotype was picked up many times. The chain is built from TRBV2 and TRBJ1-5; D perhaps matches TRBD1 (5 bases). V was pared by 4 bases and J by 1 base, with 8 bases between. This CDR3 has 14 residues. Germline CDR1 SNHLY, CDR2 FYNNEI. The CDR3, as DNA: TGTGCCAGCAGTGGGGGACGGAGCAATCAGCCCCAGCATTTT. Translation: CASSGGRSNQPQHF.

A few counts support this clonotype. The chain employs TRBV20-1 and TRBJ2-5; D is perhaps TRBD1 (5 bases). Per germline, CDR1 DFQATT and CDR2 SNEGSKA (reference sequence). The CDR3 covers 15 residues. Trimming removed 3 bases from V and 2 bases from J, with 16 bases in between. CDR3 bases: TGCAGTGCTAGGGCACGCTCAGGGTTGCAAGAGACCCAGTACTTC. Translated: CSARARSGLQETQYF.

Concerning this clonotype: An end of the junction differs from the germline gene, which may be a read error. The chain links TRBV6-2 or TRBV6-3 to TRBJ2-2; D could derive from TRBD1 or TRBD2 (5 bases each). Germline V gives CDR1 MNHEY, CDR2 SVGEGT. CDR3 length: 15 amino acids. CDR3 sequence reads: CASNYGTDNTGELFF. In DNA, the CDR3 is TGTGCCAGCAATTACGGGACGGATAACACCGGGGAGCTGTTTTTT.

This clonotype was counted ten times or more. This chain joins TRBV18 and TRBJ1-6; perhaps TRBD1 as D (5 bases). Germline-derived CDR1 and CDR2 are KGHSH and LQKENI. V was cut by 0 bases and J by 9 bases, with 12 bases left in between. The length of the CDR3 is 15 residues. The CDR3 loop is CASSPPAGSGSPLHF. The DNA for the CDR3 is TGTGCCAGCTCACCACCGGCAGGGTCAGGTTCACCCCTCCACTTT.

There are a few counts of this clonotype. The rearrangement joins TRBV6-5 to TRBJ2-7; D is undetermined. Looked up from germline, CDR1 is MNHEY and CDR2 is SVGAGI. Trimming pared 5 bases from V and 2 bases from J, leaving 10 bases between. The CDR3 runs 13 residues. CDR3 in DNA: TGTGCCAGCAGTCCCCCCGGAACCTACGAGCAGTACTTC. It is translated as CASSPPGTYEQYF.

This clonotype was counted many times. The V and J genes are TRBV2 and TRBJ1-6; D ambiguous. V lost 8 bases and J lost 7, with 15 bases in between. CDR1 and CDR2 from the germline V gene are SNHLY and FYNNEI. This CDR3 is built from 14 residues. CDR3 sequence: CASQSSGRNSPLHF. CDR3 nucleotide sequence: TGTGCCAGCCAATCCTCCGGTCGAAATTCACCCCTCCACTTT. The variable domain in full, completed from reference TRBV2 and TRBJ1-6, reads EPEVTQTPSHQVTQMGQEVILRCVPISNHLYFYWYRQILGQKVEFLVSFYNNEISEKSEIFDDQFSVERPDGSNFTLKIRSTKLEDSAMYFCASQSSGRNSPLHFGNGTRLTVT.

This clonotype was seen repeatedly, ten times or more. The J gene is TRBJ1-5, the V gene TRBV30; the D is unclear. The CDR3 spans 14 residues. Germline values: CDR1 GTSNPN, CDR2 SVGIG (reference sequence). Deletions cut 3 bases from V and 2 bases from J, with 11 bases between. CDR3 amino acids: CAWSSGLGNQPQHF. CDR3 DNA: TGTGCCTGGAGCTCTGGTCTGGGCAATCAGCCCCAGCATTTT.

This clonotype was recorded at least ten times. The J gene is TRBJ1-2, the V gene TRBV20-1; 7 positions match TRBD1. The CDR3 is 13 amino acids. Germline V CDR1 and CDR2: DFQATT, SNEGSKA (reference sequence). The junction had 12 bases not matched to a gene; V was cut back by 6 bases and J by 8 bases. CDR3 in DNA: TGCAGTGCCGTGGGACAGCCTGGGGGAGGCTACACCTTC. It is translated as CSAVGQPGGGYTF.

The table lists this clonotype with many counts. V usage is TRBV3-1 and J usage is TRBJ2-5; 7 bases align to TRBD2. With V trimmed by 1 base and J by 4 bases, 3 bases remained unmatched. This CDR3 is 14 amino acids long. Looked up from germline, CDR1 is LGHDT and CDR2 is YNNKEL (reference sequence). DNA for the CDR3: TGTGCCAGCAGCCAAGTCCAGCGGGGAGAGACCCAGTACTTC. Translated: CASSQVQRGETQYF.

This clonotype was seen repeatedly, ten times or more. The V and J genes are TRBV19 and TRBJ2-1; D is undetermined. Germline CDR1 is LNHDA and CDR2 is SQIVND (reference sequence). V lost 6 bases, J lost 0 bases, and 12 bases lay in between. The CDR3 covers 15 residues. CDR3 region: CASRPDRSSYNEQFF. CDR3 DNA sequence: TGTGCCAGTAGACCGGATAGGTCCTCCTACAATGAGCAGTTCTTC.

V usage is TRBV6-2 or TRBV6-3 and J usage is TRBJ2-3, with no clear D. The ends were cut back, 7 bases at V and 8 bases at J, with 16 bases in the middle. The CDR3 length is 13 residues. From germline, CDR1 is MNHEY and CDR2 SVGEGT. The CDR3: CASTTLPSGTQYF. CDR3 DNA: TGTGCCAGCACCACCCTCCCGTCGGGTACGCAGTATTTT.

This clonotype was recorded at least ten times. In nucleotides, the CDR3 is TGCAGTACGGATAATTCACCCCTCCACTTT. Translating gives CSTDNSPLHF. J is TRBJ1-6 and V is TRBV20-1; D is uncertain. CDR3 length: 10 amino acids. Per germline, CDR1 DFQATT and CDR2 SNEGSKA (reference sequence). Trimming left V 8 bases short and J 5 bases short, with 4 bases between.

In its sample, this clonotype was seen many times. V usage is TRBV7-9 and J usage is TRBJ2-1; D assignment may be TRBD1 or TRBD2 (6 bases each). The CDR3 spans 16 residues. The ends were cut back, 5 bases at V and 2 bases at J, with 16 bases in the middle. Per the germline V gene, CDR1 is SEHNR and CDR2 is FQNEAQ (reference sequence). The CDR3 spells CASSLSGASPYNEQFF. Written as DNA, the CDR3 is TGTGCCAGCAGCCTCTCGGGGGCGAGCCCCTACAATGAGCAGTTCTTC.

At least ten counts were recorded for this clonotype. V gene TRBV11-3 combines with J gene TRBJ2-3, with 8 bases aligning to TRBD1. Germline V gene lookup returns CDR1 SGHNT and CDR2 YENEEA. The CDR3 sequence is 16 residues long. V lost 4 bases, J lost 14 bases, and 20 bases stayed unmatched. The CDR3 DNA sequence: TGTGCCAGCAGCTCCATGGCAGGACAGGGACCCAGTATAGTGTATTTT. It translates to CASSSMAGQGPSIVYF.

CDR3 residues: CASSPKRTGGISGANVLTF. The CDR3 bases are TGTGCCAGCAGCCCAAAGCGGACGGGGGGCATTTCTGGGGCCAACGTCCTGACTTTC. This rearrangement joins TRBV11-2 to TRBJ2-6; possibly TRBD2 for D (7 bases). Germline CDR1 reads SGHAT; CDR2 reads FQNNGV. The CDR3 totals 19 residues. With 5 bases removed from V and 1 base from J, the gap between germline ends came to 21 bases. The full variable domain, with the rest looked up from reference TRBV11-2 and TRBJ2-6, is EAGVAQSPRYKIIEKRQSVAFWCNPISGHATLYWYQQILGQGPKLLIQFQNNGVVDDSQLPKDRFSAERLKGVDSTLKIQPAKLEDSAVYLCASSPKRTGGISGANVLTFGAGSRLTVL.

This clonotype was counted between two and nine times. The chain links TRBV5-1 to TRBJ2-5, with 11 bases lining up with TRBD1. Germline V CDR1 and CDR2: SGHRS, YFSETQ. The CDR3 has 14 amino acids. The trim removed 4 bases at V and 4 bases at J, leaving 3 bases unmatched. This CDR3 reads CASSRDRGTETQYF. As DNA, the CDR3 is TGCGCCAGCAGCCGGGACAGGGGGACAGAGACCCAGTACTTC.

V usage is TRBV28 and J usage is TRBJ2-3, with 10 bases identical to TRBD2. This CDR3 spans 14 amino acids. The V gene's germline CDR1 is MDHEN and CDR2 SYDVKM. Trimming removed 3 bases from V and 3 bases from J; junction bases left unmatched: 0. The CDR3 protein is CASSLGLATDTQYF. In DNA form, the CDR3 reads TGTGCCAGCAGTTTGGGACTAGCGACAGATACGCAGTATTTT. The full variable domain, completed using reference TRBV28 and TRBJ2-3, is DVKVTQSSRYLVKRTGEKVFLECVQDMDHENMFWYRQDPGLGLRLIYFSYDVKMKEKGDIPEGYSVSREKKERFSLILESASTNQTSMYLCASSLGLATDTQYFGPGTRLTVL.

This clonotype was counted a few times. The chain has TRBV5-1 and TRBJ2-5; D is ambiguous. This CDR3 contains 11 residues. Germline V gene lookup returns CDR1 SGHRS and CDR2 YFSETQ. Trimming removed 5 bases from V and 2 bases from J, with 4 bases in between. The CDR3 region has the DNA TGCGCCAGCAGGTTGCAAGAGACCCAGTACTTC. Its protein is CASRLQETQYF.

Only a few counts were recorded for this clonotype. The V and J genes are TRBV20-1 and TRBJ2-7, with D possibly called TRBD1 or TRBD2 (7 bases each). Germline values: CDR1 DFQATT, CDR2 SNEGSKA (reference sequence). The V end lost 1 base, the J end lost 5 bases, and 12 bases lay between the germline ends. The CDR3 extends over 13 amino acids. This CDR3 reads CSARGGGGDEQYF. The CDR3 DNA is TGCAGTGCTAGAGGGGGAGGGGGCGACGAGCAGTACTTC.

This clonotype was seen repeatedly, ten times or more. CDR3: CASSLVLGSSYNEQFF. In nucleotides, the CDR3 is TGTGCCAGCAGCTTGGTTTTAGGAAGCTCCTACAATGAGCAGTTCTTC. The J gene is TRBJ2-1, the V gene TRBV5-4; D is uncertain. Between the trimmed V and J ends, which lost 0 bases and 0 bases, there was a span of 10 bases. CDR1 is SGHNT and CDR2 is YYREEE in the germline V gene (reference sequence). This CDR3 has 16 residues.

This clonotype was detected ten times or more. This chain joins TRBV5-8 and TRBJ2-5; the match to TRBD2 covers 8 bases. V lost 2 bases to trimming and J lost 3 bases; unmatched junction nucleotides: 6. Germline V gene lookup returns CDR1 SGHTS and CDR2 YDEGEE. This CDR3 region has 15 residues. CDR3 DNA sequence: TGTGCCAGCAGCTTTGGTAGCGGGGCAAAAGAGACCCAGTACTTC. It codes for CASSFGSGAKETQYF.

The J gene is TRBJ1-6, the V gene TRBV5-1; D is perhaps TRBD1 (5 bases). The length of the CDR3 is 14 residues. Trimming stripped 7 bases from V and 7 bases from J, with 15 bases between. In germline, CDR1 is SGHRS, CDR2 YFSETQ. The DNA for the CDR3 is TGCGCCAGCTTTGAGGGGCAGGCCAATTCACCCCTCCACTTT. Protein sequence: CASFEGQANSPLHF.

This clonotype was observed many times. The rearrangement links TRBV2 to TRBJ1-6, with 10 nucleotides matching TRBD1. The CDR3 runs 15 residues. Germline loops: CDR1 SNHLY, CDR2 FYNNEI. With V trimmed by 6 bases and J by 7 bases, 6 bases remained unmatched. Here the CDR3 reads CASRGDRGENSPLHF. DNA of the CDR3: TGTGCCAGCAGGGGGGACAGGGGAGAAAATTCACCCCTCCACTTT. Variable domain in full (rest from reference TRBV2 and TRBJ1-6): EPEVTQTPSHQVTQMGQEVILRCVPISNHLYFYWYRQILGQKVEFLVSFYNNEISEKSEIFDDQFSVERPDGSNFTLKIRSTKLEDSAMYFCASRGDRGENSPLHFGNGTRLTVT.

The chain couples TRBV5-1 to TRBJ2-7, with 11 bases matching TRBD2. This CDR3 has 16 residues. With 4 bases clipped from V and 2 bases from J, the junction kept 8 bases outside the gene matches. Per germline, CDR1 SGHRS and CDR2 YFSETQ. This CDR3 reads CASSALAGGEAYEQYF. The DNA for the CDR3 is TGCGCCAGCAGCGCCCTAGCGGGAGGTGAAGCCTACGAGCAGTACTTC. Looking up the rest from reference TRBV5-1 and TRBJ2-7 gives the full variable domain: KAGVTQTPRYLIKTRGQQVTLSCSPISGHRSVSWYQQTPGQGLQFLFEYFSETQRNKGNFPGRFSGRQFSNSRSEMNVSTLELGDSALYLCASSALAGGEAYEQYFGPGTRLTVT.

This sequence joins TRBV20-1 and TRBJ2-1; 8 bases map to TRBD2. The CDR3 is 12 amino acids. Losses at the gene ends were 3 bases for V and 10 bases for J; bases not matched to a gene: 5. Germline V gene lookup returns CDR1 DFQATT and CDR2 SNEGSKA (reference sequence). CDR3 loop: CSARDTSGEQFF. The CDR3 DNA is TGCAGTGCTAGGGATACTAGCGGCGAGCAGTTCTTC.

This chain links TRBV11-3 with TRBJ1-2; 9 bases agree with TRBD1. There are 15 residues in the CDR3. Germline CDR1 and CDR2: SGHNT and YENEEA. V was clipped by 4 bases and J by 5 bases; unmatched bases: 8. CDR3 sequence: CASSSASQGAYGYTF. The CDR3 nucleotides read TGTGCCAGCAGCTCCGCCTCACAGGGGGCGTATGGCTACACCTTC.

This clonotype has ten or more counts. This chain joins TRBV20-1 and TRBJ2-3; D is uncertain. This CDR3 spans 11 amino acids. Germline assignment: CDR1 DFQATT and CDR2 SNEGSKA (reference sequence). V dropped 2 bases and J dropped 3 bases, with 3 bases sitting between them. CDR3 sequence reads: CSARRTDTQYF. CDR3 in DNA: TGCAGTGCTAGACGTACAGATACGCAGTATTTT.